The next 15 T cell receptor beta chains were all read from a single sample in a study of cytomegalovirus exposure and HLA in healthy donors. Use of 60 Vbeta and 13 Jbeta primers characterized the PCR. Here immunoSEQ multiplex PCR was the method, and the copy in TCRdb shows in-frame clones only, minus some. The sample holds roughly 76,000 clones, about nine tenths seen once. The sequenced sample was PBMCs. The source of these receptors is a woman aged 30 to 39 in good health and CMV-seronegative.

The CDR3 here is CASSPASGPYNEQFF. For the CDR3, the DNA is TGTGCCAGCAGCCCAGCTAGCGGACCGTACAATGAGCAGTTCTTC. V usage is TRBV7-8 and J usage is TRBJ2-1; 7 nucleotides match TRBD2. CDR1 and CDR2 from the germline V gene are SGHVS and FQNEAQ. This CDR3 has 15 residues. With 5 bases clipped from V and 4 bases from J, the junction kept 8 bases outside the gene matches.

The chain recombines TRBV29-1 with TRBJ2-1; possible D gene TRBD2, 7 bases. The CDR3 totals 14 residues. V was cut by 2 bases and J by 8 bases, with 16 bases left in between. Germline assignment: CDR1 SQVTM and CDR2 ANQGSEA. The CDR3 region has the DNA TGCAGCGTTGAACGGGGGGCCCGGAGAGATGAGCAGTTCTTC. As protein: CSVERGARRDEQFF.

The genes are TRBV18 and TRBJ1-1; D gene unclear. The CDR3 runs 17 residues. Germline CDR1 reads KGHSH; CDR2 reads LQKENI. The V and J ends lost 0 bases and 0 bases respectively, with 14 bases between them. The CDR3 is CASSPPGELTMNTEAFF. CDR3 nucleotide sequence: TGTGCCAGCTCACCACCAGGCGAGCTTACTATGAACACTGAAGCTTTCTTT.

The chain combines TRBV7-2 with TRBJ2-7, with D possibly matching TRBD2 (5 bases). This CDR3 comprises 11 residues. Germline assignment: CDR1 SGHTA and CDR2 FQGNSA. V lost 9 bases and J 1 base, leaving 7 bases between the germline ends. CDR3 in amino acids: CASRGSYEQYF. CDR3 coding DNA: TGTGCCAGTCGCGGGTCCTACGAGCAGTACTTC.

The V gene is TRBV19, the J gene TRBJ2-5; 7 bases agree with TRBD2. Germline lookup yields CDR1 LNHDA and CDR2 SQIVND (reference sequence). This CDR3 has 15 residues. V gave up 3 bases and J gave up 3 bases; unmatched junction bases: 7. CDR3 DNA: TGTGCCAGTAGTATTACGGAGGCGGGAGAAGAGACCCAGTACTTC. Protein: CASSITEAGEETQYF. Complete variable domain (other parts from reference TRBV19 and TRBJ2-5): DGGITQSPKYLFRKEGQNVTLSCEQNLNHDAMYWYRQDPGQGLRLIYYSQIVNDFQKGDIAEGYSVSREKKESFPLTVTSAQKNPTAFYLCASSITEAGEETQYFGPGTRLLVL.

This clone came up a few times. V and J are TRBV19 and TRBJ1-1; no reliable D call. This CDR3 region has 13 residues. V shed 4 bases and J shed 5 bases, with 11 bases lying between them. CDR1 is LNHDA, CDR2 SQIVND, per germline (reference sequence). The DNA of the CDR3 is TGTGCCAGTAGTAGTTTCGGGAAGACTGAAGCTTTCTTT. Protein sequence: CASSSFGKTEAFF.

This rearrangement joins TRBV6-6 to TRBJ2-7; 8 bases agree with TRBD1. V shed 0 bases, J shed 6 bases, and the junction held 4 bases outside the gene matches. Germline CDR1 reads MNHNY; CDR2 reads SVGAGI (reference sequence). The CDR3 is 14 amino acids. The CDR3 nucleotides are TGTGCCAGCAGTTACTCACGACAGGGGACCGAGCAGTACTTC. This encodes CASSYSRQGTEQYF.

The CDR3 here is CASSPLGGPGPQDEQFF. DNA for the CDR3: TGTGCCAGCAGCCCCCTAGGGGGCCCTGGCCCACAGGATGAGCAGTTCTTC. The gene calls are TRBV13 and TRBJ2-1; 7 positions agree with TRBD1. In germline, CDR1 is PRHDT, CDR2 FYEKMQ (reference sequence). The CDR3 has 17 residues. Trimming took 5 bases from V and 8 from J; bases not matched to a gene: 18.

This clone was seen just once. The junction departs from the called germline gene at one end, perhaps through a read error. The same CDR3 can be traced to other DNA sequences in this sample. The chain recombines TRBV7-9 with TRBJ1-1; 7 nucleotides agree with TRBD1. CDR3 length equals 16 residues. Germline CDR1 is SEHNR and CDR2 is FQNEAQ (reference sequence). CDR3 residues: CASSSGQQSMNTEAFF. The CDR3 bases are TGTGCCAGCAGCTCGGGACAGCAAAGCATGAACACTGAAGCCTTCTTT.

The rearrangement links TRBV28 to TRBJ2-1, with a possible D match to TRBD2 (7 bases). The CDR3 loop spans 16 amino acids. Trimming shortened V by 1 base and J by 3 bases, and 13 bases separated the two germline ends. Germline V lookup: CDR1 MDHEN, CDR2 SYDVKM. Written as DNA, the CDR3 is TGTGCCAGCAGTTTATCGGGGGGCGGGAACTACAATGAGCAGTTCTTC. This translates into CASSLSGGGNYNEQFF.

This chain links TRBV9 with TRBJ2-3, with D possibly TRBD2 on 5 matching bases. The CDR3 is 17 amino acids. V lost 4 bases to trimming and J lost 5 bases, with 23 bases between them. The germline V gene encodes CDR1 SGDLS and CDR2 YYNGEE. The CDR3 nucleotides read TGTGCCAGCAGCTCACCCTATCCCTCTACTGCGGGAGATACGCAGTATTTT. It codes for CASSSPYPSTAGDTQYF.

The genes are TRBV28 and TRBJ1-2; 9 bases line up with TRBD1. Trimming cost V 8 bases and J 4 bases; bases outside gene matches: 8. In germline, CDR1 is MDHEN, CDR2 SYDVKM. This CDR3 has 14 amino acids. The CDR3 nucleotides are TGTGCCAGCCGCCGGGACAGGGTACTCTATGGCTACACCTTC. Encoded protein: CASRRDRVLYGYTF.

This chain links TRBV27 with TRBJ1-6; D is perhaps TRBD1 (5 bases). Germline V gives CDR1 MNHEY, CDR2 SMNVEV (reference sequence). V was cut by 4 bases and J by 9 bases, with 16 bases left in between. This CDR3 contains 15 residues. CDR3 in amino acids: CASSSIGGGVSPLHF. The DNA of the CDR3 is TGTGCCAGCAGTTCCATCGGAGGAGGGGTTTCACCCCTCCACTTT.

The V and J genes are TRBV5-8 and TRBJ1-4; the D gene is possibly TRBD1 (5 bases). The CDR3 consists of 15 residues. V was clipped by 4 bases and J by 0 bases, with 10 bases between them. CDR1 and CDR2 from the germline V gene are SGHTS and YDEGEE. The CDR3 here is CASSPRGATNEKLFF. DNA for the CDR3: TGTGCCAGCAGCCCGCGGGGGGCAACTAATGAAAAACTGTTTTTT.

The chain joins TRBV5-1 to TRBJ2-5; maybe TRBD1 (6 bases). The J call may be faulty, since TRBJ2-7 better matches the DNA end. This CDR3 region has 13 residues. CDR1 SGHRS and CDR2 YFSETQ come from the germline V gene. The CDR3 DNA is TGCGCCAGCAGCTTAGGACAGTCCTACGAGCAGTACTTC. Encoded protein: CASSLGQSYEQYF.